This TCR beta chain originates from a study of blood T cell repertoires in COVID-19. As regards this clone: An end of the junction does not agree with germline; a read error may underlie this.

In assigning cohorts, the study relied on participant-reported clinical history. Germline V CDR1 and CDR2: KGHSH, LQKENI. The length of the CDR3 is 14 residues. The protocol was immunoSEQ multiplex PCR, while the TCRdb copy is restricted to in-frame clones and leaves out a portion. The sample carries more than 300,000 clones, 89% recorded once. The chain employs TRBV18 and TRBJ2-5; D unresolved. The sequenced sample was PBMCs or T cells enriched from blood (not recorded which). This TCR derives from a woman aged 25 to 39 who had recovered from COVID-19. The CDR3 region has the DNA TGTGCCAGCTCACCACCGGGCAACCAGGAGACCCAGTACTTC. It yields the protein CASSPPGNQETQYF.